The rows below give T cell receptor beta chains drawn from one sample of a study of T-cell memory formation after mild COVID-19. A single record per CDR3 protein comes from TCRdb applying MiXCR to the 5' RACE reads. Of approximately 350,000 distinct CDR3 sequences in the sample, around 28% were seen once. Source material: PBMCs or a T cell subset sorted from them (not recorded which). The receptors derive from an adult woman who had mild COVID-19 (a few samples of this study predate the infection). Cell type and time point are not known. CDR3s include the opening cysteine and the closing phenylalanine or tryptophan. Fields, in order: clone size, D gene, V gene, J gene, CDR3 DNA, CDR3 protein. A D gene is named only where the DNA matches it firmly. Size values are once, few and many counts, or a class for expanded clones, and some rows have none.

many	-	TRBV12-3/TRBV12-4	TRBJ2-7	TGTGCCAGCAGTTTAGCGCTCGGTTTGCGGGAGCAGTACTTC	CASSLALGLREQYF
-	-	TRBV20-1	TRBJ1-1	TGCAGTGCTAGAGATATATATCGGAAAAGGAGGAACACTGAAGCTTTCTTT	CSARDIYRKRRNTEAFF
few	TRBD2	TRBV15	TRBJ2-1	TGTGCCACCAGCATCTCCGGGACTAGGTCCTACAATGAGCAGTTCTTC	CATSISGTRSYNEQFF
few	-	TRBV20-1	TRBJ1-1	TGCAGTGCTCCCTTACAGGGTCCCACTGAAGCTTTCTTT	CSAPLQGPTEAFF
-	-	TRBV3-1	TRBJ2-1	TGTGCCAGCAGCCACTTGATGGGGGGCCCCAATGAGCAGTTCTTC	CASSHLMGGPNEQFF
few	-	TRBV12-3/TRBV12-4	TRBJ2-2	TGTGCCAGCAGTCTCGGGGGGCCTCTCCCCGGGGAGCTGTTTTTT	CASSLGGPLPGELFF
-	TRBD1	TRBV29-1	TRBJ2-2	TGCAGCGTTACAGGGGTCGGGGAGCTGTTTTTT	CSVTGVGELFF
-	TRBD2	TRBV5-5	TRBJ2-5	TGTGCCAGCAGGTCCAGACTAGCGGGGGCCTACGATCAAGAGACCCAGTACTTC	CASRSRLAGAYDQETQYF
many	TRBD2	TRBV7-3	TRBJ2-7	TGTGCCAGCAGCTTACGGCGGGGGGCTCCCTACGAGCAGTACTTC	CASSLRRGAPYEQYF
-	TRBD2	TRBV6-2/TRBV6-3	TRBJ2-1	TGTGCCAGCAGTTTGGGGCCTGGCGGGGGTTCCCAAGAGCAGTTCTTC	CASSLGPGGGSQEQFF
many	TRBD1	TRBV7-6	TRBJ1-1	TGTGCCAGCAGCCCCCGGACAGGCTACACTGAAGCTTTCTTT	CASSPRTGYTEAFF
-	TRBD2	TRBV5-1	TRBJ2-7	TGCGCCAGCAGCAGCGGGACGGCTAACTTCTACGAGCAGTACTTC	CASSSGTANFYEQYF
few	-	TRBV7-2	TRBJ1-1	TGTGCCAGCAGTTTTACAGGGATTGAAGCTTTCTTT	CASSFTGIEAFF
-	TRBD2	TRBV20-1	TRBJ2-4	TGCAGTGCTAGCCCTAGCGGGAGAGACATTCAGTACTTC	CSASPSGRDIQYF
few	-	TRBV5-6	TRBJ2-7	TGTGCCAGCAGCCCCTGGGGTAGCGGTCACTCCTACGAGCAGTACTTC	CASSPWGSGHSYEQYF
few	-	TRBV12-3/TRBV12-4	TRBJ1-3	TGTGCCAACCGGGGTTCCCTTGGGGGCTCTGGAAACACCACATATTTT	CANRGSLGGSGNTTYF
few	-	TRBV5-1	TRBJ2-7	TGCGCCAGCAGCTTAACAGGGGGGGACGAGCAGTACTTC	CASSLTGGDEQYF
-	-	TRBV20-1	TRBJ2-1	TGCAGTGTTAGAGGACTGAGCGCCTACAATGAGCAGTTCTTC	CSVRGLSAYNEQFF
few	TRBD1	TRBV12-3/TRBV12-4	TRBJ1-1	TGTGCCAGCAGCCAGACAGGGGTGAACACTGAAGCTTTCTTT	CASSQTGVNTEAFF
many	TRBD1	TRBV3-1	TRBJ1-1	TGTGCCAGCAGCTCACTCGGGACAGGGGGCACTGAAGCTTTCTTT	CASSSLGTGGTEAFF
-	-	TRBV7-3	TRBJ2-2	TGTGCCAGCAGCTTAGACGGCACCGGGGAGCTGTTTTTT	CASSLDGTGELFF
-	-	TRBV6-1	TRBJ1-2	TGTGCCAGCATCCCAGGCCCCGACTATGGCTACACCTTC	CASIPGPDYGYTF